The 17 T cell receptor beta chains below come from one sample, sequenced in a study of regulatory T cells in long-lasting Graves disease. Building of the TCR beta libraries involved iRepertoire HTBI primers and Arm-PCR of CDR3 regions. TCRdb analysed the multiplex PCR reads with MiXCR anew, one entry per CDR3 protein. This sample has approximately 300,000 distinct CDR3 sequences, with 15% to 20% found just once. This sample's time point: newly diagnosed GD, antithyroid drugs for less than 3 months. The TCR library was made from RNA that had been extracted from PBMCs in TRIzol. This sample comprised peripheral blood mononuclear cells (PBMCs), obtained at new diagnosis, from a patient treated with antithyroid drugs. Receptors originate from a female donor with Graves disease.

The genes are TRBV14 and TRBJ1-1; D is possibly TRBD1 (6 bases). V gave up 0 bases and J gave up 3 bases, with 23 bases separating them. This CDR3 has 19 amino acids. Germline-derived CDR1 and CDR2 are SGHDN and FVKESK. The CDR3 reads CASSQEGRASPGGDTEAFF. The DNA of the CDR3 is TGTGCCAGCAGCCAAGAGGGGAGGGCCAGCCCCGGGGGCGACACTGAAGCTTTCTTT.

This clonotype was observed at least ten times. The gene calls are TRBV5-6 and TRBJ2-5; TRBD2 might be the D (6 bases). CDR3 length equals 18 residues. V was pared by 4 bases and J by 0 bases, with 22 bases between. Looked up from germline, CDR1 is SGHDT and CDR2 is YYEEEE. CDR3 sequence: CASSTRSDGGVYQETQYF. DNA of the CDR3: TGTGCCAGCAGCACTCGGTCCGATGGCGGGGTGTACCAAGAGACCCAGTACTTC.

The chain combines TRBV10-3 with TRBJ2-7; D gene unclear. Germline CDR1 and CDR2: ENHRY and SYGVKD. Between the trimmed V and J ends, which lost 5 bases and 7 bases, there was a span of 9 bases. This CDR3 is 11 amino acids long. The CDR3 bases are TGTGCCATCAGTTACGGGCAGGAGCAGTACTTC. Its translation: CAISYGQEQYF.

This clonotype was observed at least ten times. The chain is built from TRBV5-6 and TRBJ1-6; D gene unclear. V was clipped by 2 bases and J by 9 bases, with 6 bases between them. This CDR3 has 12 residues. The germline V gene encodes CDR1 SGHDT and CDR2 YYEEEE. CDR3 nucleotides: TGTGCCAGCAGCTTTGAATCTTCACCCCTCCACTTT. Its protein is CASSFESSPLHF.

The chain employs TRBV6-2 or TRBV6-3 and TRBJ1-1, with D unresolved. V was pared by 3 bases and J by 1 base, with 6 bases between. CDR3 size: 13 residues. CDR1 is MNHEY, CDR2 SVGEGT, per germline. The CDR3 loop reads CASSYWRNTEAFF. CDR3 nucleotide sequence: TGTGCCAGCAGTTATTGGAGGAACACTGAAGCTTTCTTT.

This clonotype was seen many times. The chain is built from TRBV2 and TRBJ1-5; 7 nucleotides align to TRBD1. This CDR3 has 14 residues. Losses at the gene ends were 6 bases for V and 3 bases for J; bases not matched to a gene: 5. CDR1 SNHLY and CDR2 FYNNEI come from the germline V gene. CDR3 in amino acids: CASRRGTVNQPQHF. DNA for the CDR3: TGTGCCAGCAGGAGGGGGACAGTCAATCAGCCCCAGCATTTT. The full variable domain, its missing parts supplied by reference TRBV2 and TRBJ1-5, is EPEVTQTPSHQVTQMGQEVILRCVPISNHLYFYWYRQILGQKVEFLVSFYNNEISEKSEIFDDQFSVERPDGSNFTLKIRSTKLEDSAMYFCASRRGTVNQPQHFGDGTRLSIL.

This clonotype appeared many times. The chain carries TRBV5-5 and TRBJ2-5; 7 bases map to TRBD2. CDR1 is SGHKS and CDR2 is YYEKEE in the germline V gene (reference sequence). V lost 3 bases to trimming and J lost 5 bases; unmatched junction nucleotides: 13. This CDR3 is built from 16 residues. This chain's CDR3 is CASSSTSSYAGETQYF. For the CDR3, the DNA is TGTGCCAGCAGCTCGACTAGCTCCTATGCCGGGGAGACCCAGTACTTC.

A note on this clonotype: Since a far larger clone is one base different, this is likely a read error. CDR3 in DNA: TGTGCCAGCAGTTTAATCTATGATCTAGGGGGAGGGGCCTACGAGCAGTTCTTC. Translated: CASSLIYDLGGGAYEQFF. This rearrangement joins TRBV12-3 or TRBV12-4 to TRBJ2-5; D is perhaps TRBD2 (7 bases). The J call is doubtful: the DNA matches TRBJ2-1 better. This CDR3 comprises 18 residues.

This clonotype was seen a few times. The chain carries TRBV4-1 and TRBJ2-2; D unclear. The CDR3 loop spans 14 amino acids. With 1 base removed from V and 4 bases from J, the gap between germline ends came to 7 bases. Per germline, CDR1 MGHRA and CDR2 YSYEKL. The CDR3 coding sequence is TGCGCCAGCAGCCAAGGGAGTGTCACCGGGGAGCTGTTTTTT. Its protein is CASSQGSVTGELFF.

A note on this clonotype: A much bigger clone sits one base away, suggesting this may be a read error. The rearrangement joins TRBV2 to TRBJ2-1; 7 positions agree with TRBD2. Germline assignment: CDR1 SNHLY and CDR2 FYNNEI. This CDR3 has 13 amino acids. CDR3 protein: CASNLSGVGEGHF. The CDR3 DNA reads TGTGCCAGCAATTTATCGGGTGTGGGGGAGGGTCACTTC.

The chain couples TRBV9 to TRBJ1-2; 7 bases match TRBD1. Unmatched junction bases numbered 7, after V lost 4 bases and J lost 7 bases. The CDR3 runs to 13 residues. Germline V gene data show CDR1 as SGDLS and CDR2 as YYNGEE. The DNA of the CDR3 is TGTGCCAGCAGCCCCGACAGGGTAGGTGGCTACACCTTC. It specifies CASSPDRVGGYTF.

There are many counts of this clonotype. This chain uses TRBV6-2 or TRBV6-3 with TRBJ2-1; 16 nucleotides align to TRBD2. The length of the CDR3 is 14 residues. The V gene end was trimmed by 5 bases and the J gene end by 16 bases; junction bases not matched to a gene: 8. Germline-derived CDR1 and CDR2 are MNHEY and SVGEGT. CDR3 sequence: CASSLGTSGRATFF. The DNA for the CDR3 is TGTGCCAGCAGTCTCGGGACTAGCGGGAGGGCCACCTTCTTC.

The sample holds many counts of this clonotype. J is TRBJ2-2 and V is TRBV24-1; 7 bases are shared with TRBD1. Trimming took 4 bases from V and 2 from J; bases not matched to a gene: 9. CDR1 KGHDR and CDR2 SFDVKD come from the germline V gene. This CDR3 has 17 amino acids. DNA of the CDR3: TGTGCCACCAGTGACCGTACTGACAGGGTAAACACCGGGGAGCTGTTTTTT. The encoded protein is CATSDRTDRVNTGELFF.

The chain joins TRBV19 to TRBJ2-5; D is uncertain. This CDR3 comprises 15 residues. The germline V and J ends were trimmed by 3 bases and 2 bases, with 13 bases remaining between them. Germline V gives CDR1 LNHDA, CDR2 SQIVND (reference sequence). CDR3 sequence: CASSILPDLQETQYF. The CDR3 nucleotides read TGTGCCAGTAGTATTCTCCCCGACCTACAAGAGACCCAGTACTTC. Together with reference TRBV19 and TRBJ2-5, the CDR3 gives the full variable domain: DGGITQSPKYLFRKEGQNVTLSCEQNLNHDAMYWYRQDPGQGLRLIYYSQIVNDFQKGDIAEGYSVSREKKESFPLTVTSAQKNPTAFYLCASSILPDLQETQYFGPGTRLLVL.

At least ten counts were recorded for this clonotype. The CDR3 DNA sequence: TGTGCCAGCACTCGACTAGCGGGAGGTACCGGGGAGCTGTTTTTT. Amino acid sequence: CASTRLAGGTGELFF. The chain employs TRBV12-3 or TRBV12-4 and TRBJ2-2, with TRBD2 identical over 13 bases. The CDR3 consists of 15 residues. V was clipped by 7 bases and J by 5 bases; unmatched bases: 4.

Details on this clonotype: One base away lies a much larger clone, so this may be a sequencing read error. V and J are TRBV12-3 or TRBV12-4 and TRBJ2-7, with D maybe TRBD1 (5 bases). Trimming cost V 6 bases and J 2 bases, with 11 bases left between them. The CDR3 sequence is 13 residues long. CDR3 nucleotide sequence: TGTGCCAGCAGCTTGGACAACACCTACGAGCAGTACTTC. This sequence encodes CASSLDNTYEQYF.

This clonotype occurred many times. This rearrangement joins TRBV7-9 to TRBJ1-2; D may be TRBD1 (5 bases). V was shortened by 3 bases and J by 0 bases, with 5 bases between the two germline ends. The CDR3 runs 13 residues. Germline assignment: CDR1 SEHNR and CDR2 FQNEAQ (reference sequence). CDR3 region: CASSLTANYGYTF. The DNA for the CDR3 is TGTGCCAGCAGCTTGACAGCTAACTATGGCTACACCTTC.